This T cell receptor beta chain came from a study of cytomegalovirus exposure and HLA in healthy donors. The study ran its PCR with 60 Vbeta and 13 Jbeta primers. As processed by the authors: Later work found tens of millions of unique TCR beta chains, with 9.5 million to 14 million shared. TCRdb's table, derived via immunoSEQ multiplex PCR, lists solely in-frame clones and lacks some. The V and J calls and clone size come from that table; D and trimming were worked out from the DNA. The sample carries 170,000 or so clones, 80% recorded once. The sequence derives from a man aged 25 to 40 in good health and CMV-seropositive. Sequenced input: PBMCs.

The CDR3 region has the DNA TGCGCCAGCAGCGTGCACCGGGACAGGAGCTCCTACGAGCAGTACTTC. This gives the protein CASSVHRDRSSYEQYF. The chain is built from TRBV5-1 and TRBJ2-7, with 8 bases identical to TRBD1. After removal of 4 bases from V and 0 bases from J, the junction contained 9 bases not matched to a gene. Per germline, CDR1 SGHRS and CDR2 YFSETQ. The CDR3 loop spans 16 amino acids.